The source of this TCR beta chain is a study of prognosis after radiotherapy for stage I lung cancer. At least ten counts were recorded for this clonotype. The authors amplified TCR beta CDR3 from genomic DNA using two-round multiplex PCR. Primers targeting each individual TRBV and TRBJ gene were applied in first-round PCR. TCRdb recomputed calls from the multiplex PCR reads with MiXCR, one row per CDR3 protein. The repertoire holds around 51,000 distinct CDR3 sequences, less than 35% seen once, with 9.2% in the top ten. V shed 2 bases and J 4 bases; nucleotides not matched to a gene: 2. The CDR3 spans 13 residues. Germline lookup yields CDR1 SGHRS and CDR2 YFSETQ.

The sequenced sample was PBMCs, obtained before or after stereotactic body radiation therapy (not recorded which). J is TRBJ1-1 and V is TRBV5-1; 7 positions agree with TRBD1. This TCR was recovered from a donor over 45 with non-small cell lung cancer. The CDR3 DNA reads TGCGCCAGCAGCTTCCAGGGGGGCACTGAAGCTTTCTTT. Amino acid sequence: CASSFQGGTEAFF.